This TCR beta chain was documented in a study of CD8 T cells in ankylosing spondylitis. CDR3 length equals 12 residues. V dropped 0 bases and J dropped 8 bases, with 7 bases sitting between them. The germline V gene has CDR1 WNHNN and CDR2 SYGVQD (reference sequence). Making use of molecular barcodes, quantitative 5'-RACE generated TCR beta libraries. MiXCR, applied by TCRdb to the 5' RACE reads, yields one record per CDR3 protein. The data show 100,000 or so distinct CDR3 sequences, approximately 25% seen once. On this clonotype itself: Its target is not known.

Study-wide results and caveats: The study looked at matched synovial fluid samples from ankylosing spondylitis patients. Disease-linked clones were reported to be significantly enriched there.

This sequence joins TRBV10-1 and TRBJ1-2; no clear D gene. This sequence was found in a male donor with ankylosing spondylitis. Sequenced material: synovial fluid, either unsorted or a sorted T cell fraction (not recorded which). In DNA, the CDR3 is TGCGCCAGCAGTGAGTCAGGAGAAGGCTACACCTTC. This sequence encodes CASSESGEGYTF.